This TCR beta chain was captured in a study of T cell clones after liver transplantation. Turning to the study itself: Samples came from ITN030ST, which attempted immunosuppression withdrawal within 2 years of liver transplantation.

Sequenced by immunoSEQ multiplex PCR; TCRdb stores in-frame clones only, minus some. The sample shows roughly 100,000 clones, roughly 80% of them seen only once. Points from the study as a whole: Donor-reactive sequences fell more than third party-reactive ones, suggesting partial deletion. Graft donor-reactive T cells may have migrated into the graft rather than being deleted.

V was pared by 3 bases and J by 0 bases, with 12 bases between. CDR1 and CDR2 from the germline V gene are LNHDA and SQIVND (reference sequence). This CDR3 has 16 residues. Comments on this clone: Its specificity is not known.

J is TRBJ1-5 and V is TRBV19, with D perhaps TRBD1 (5 bases). The specimen comprised CD4+ T cells from blood, sampled approximately 43 months after liver transplant. This TCR came from a human patient who received a liver transplant. Some T cells may be the graft donor's. CDR3 coding DNA: TGTGCCAGTAGTATTCTGGGGCTGAATAGCAATCAGCCCCAGCATTTT. Amino acid sequence: CASSILGLNSNQPQHF.